Below, 30 T cell receptor beta chains from the same sample are listed, as sequenced in a study of cytomegalovirus exposure and HLA in healthy donors. The PCR had 60 Vbeta and 13 Jbeta primers. Method: immunoSEQ multiplex PCR; TCRdb's copy keeps in-frame clones and lacks some. The repertoire has about 75,000 clones, more than 75% of them found once; the top ten carry 1.5% to 2%. Sequencing used PBMCs. The receptor source for this set is a young man in good health and CMV-seronegative.

The chain combines TRBV6-5 with TRBJ2-3; 7 nucleotides align to TRBD1. Germline CDR1 MNHEY, CDR2 SVGAGI. Trimming took 2 bases from V and 2 from J; bases not matched to a gene: 4. The CDR3 loop spans 15 amino acids. The CDR3 bases are TGTGCCAGCAGTTACGACAGGGTGGTCACAGATACGCAGTATTTT. This translates into CASSYDRVVTDTQYF.

The chain joins TRBV9 to TRBJ1-2; the match to TRBD1 covers 7 bases. Trimming cost V 4 bases and J 4 bases; bases outside gene matches: 16. In germline, CDR1 is SGDLS, CDR2 YYNGEE. CDR3 length equals 17 residues. CDR3 DNA: TGTGCCAGCAGCCCTCAAAATTTCGGGACAGCAATCTATGGCTACACCTTC. This translates into CASSPQNFGTAIYGYTF.

V is TRBV19 and J is TRBJ1-1, with D possibly matching TRBD1 (6 bases). The ends were cut back, 5 bases at V and 6 bases at J, with 13 bases in the middle. CDR3 length equals 13 residues. Germline V gene data show CDR1 as LNHDA and CDR2 as SQIVND (reference sequence). The CDR3 region has the DNA TGTGCCAGTAGTTTGACGACAGGTGCTGAAGCTTTCTTT. Translated: CASSLTTGAEAFF.

V and J are TRBV29-1 and TRBJ2-2, with a tentative D call TRBD1 (5 bases). Germline-derived CDR1 and CDR2 are SQVTM and ANQGSEA. This CDR3 is built from 14 residues. Trimming pared 6 bases from V and 6 bases from J, leaving 17 bases between. This chain's CDR3 is CSVRDRSGPGELFF. CDR3 coding DNA: TGCAGCGTACGAGACAGATCGGGCCCCGGGGAGCTGTTTTTT.

The J gene is TRBJ2-1, the V gene TRBV27, with 11 bases matching TRBD2. The J segment lost 4 bases and the V segment lost 6 bases, leaving 8 bases of the junction unmatched. The V gene's germline CDR1 is MNHEY and CDR2 SMNVEV (reference sequence). This CDR3 is 16 amino acids long. The CDR3 DNA is TGTGCCAGCAGCCCAGATAGGACTAGCGGGTACAATGAGCAGTTCTTC. Protein sequence: CASSPDRTSGYNEQFF.

This clone was recorded only once. This chain connects TRBV6-5 to TRBJ2-2; no clear D gene. CDR1 and CDR2 (germline): MNHEY, SVGAGI. The CDR3 length is 15 residues. V lost 6 bases and J lost 1, with 12 bases in between. CDR3 loop: CASRNDIMNTGELFF. CDR3 DNA: TGTGCCAGCAGGAATGACATAATGAACACCGGGGAGCTGTTTTTT.

This chain connects TRBV7-8 to TRBJ2-7; a weak D match, TRBD1 (6 bases). Germline V CDR1 and CDR2: SGHVS, FQNEAQ. Trimming cost V 5 bases and J 0 bases, with 11 bases left between them. The CDR3 consists of 14 residues. CDR3 residues: CASSTRQDSYEQYF. The CDR3 DNA follows: TGTGCCAGCAGCACCCGACAGGACTCCTACGAGCAGTACTTC.

CDR3 nucleotides: TGTGCCAGCAGCCGGACTAGCGGGAACACCGGGGAGCTGTTTTTT. Protein product: CASSRTSGNTGELFF. The chain links TRBV7-9 to TRBJ2-2; 10 positions agree with TRBD2. V lost 5 bases and J lost 1; bases outside the gene matches: 1. Germline-derived CDR1 and CDR2 are SEHNR and FQNEAQ (reference sequence). This CDR3 is built from 15 residues.

The chain uses TRBV5-1 and TRBJ2-3, with D perhaps matching TRBD1 (6 bases). The length of the CDR3 is 17 residues. Trimming cost V 4 bases and J 3 bases, with 21 bases left between them. Germline assignment: CDR1 SGHRS and CDR2 YFSETQ. The CDR3 is CASSLSTGSSGTDTQYF. In DNA, the CDR3 is TGCGCCAGCAGCCTAAGTACAGGGTCGAGTGGGACAGATACGCAGTATTTT.

V is TRBV19 and J is TRBJ2-3; D gene uncertain. This CDR3 contains 13 residues. Trimming shortened V by 2 bases and J by 3 bases, and 6 bases separated the two germline ends. Looked up from germline, CDR1 is LNHDA and CDR2 is SQIVND (reference sequence). CDR3 nucleotides: TGTGCCAGTAGTATATTCAGGACAGATACGCAGTATTTT. Translation gives CASSIFRTDTQYF. Combining the CDR3 with reference TRBV19 and TRBJ2-3 gives the whole variable domain DGGITQSPKYLFRKEGQNVTLSCEQNLNHDAMYWYRQDPGQGLRLIYYSQIVNDFQKGDIAEGYSVSREKKESFPLTVTSAQKNPTAFYLCASSIFRTDTQYFGPGTRLTVL.

The CDR3 DNA is TGTGCCAGCTCACCGGGGACAGGGATGAACACTGAAGCTTTCTTT. Encoded protein: CASSPGTGMNTEAFF. This chain uses TRBV18 with TRBJ1-1; the match to TRBD1 covers 9 bases. The CDR3 extends over 15 amino acids. J gave up 0 bases and V 3 bases, and 2 bases lay outside the gene matches. From germline, CDR1 is KGHSH and CDR2 LQKENI.

The chain has TRBV4-3 and TRBJ1-6, with D possibly being TRBD1 (6 bases). V dropped 6 bases and J dropped 9 bases, with 18 bases sitting between them. The CDR3 contains 15 residues. Germline V CDR1 and CDR2: LGHNA, YSLEER. The CDR3 region has the DNA TGCGCCAGCAGTCAGGGGCGTCTACCGGGTTCACCCCTCCACTTT. This sequence encodes CASSQGRLPGSPLHF.

This clone has only one observation. This chain links TRBV2 with TRBJ2-2, with a possible D match to TRBD2 (5 bases). The germline gives CDR1 SNHLY, CDR2 FYNNEI. This CDR3 contains 12 residues. Trimming cost V 4 bases and J 10 bases, with 10 bases left between them. The DNA for the CDR3 is TGTGCCAGCAGTGGGGAGAACCCGGAGCTGTTTTTT. Residues: CASSGENPELFF.

The chain joins TRBV6-1 to TRBJ1-1; D remains ambiguous. V was pared by 5 bases and J by 3 bases, with 10 bases between. The CDR3 totals 13 residues. Germline V gene lookup returns CDR1 MNHNS and CDR2 SASEGT. Here the CDR3 reads CASSTTGDTEAFF. CDR3 DNA sequence: TGTGCCAGCAGTACCACCGGGGACACTGAAGCTTTCTTT.

This chain joins TRBV2 and TRBJ2-3; 8 bases map to TRBD2. The V and J ends lost 8 bases and 10 bases, in that order; junction bases with no gene match: 20. The CDR3 covers 16 residues. In germline, CDR1 is SNHLY, CDR2 FYNNEI. CDR3 DNA: TGTGCCAGCTGTTTTGGTCTAGCGGGCCTCAATAAGGCGCAGTATTTT. Encoded protein: CASCFGLAGLNKAQYF.

This clone was seen only once. The chain has TRBV5-4 and TRBJ2-2; 8 bases agree with TRBD2. CDR3 length: 15 amino acids. V was pared by 1 base and J by 6 bases, with 5 bases of the junction left unmatched. The germline gives CDR1 SGHNT, CDR2 YYREEE (reference sequence). Here the CDR3 DNA reads TGTGCCAGCAGCTTGCCGGGGGGGCAGGCCGGGGAGCTGTTTTTT. Protein product: CASSLPGGQAGELFF.

The chain has TRBV2 and TRBJ1-1, with no clear D. CDR1 and CDR2 (germline): SNHLY, FYNNEI. The CDR3 totals 12 residues. Trimming removed 6 bases at V and 8 bases at J, with 13 bases between. The CDR3 coding sequence is TGTGCCAGCAGCCCCAGAGGGAAGGAAGCTTTCTTT. It codes for CASSPRGKEAFF.

The gene calls are TRBV4-1 and TRBJ1-2; maybe TRBD1 (5 bases). V shed 1 base and J shed 2 bases, with 11 bases lying between them. This CDR3 region has 15 residues. Germline values: CDR1 MGHRA, CDR2 YSYEKL. This CDR3 reads CASSQGTSLNYGYTF. The DNA for the CDR3 is TGCGCCAGCAGCCAAGGGACAAGCCTCAACTATGGCTACACCTTC.

The chain carries TRBV7-2 and TRBJ2-5; TRBD2 matches 8 bases. J was trimmed by 2 bases and V by 4 bases; bases with no gene match: 9. The germline gives CDR1 SGHTA, CDR2 FQGNSA. This CDR3 comprises 16 residues. DNA for the CDR3: TGTGCCAGCAGCTCAGGTATAGCGGGAATACAAGAGACCCAGTACTTC. Residues: CASSSGIAGIQETQYF.

This clone has only one observation. The gene calls are TRBV4-1 and TRBJ1-3; TRBD1 aligns across 9 bases. The CDR3 loop spans 19 amino acids. The germline V gene encodes CDR1 MGHRA and CDR2 YSYEKL. With 1 base clipped from V and 4 bases from J, the junction kept 14 bases outside the gene matches. The CDR3 loop is CASSQVPNRDRVSGNTIYF. DNA for the CDR3: TGCGCCAGCAGCCAAGTTCCCAATCGGGACAGGGTTTCAGGAAACACCATATATTTT.

V gene TRBV23-1 combines with J gene TRBJ2-2, with 10 bases aligning to TRBD2. TRBV23-1 falls under the ORF class, with uncertain function. V lost 3 bases, J lost 5 bases, and 6 bases stayed unmatched. CDR3 length: 16 amino acids. CDR3 protein: CASSHEREGPTGELFF. CDR3 DNA: TGCGCCAGCAGTCACGAGCGGGAGGGCCCAACCGGGGAGCTGTTTTTT.

This clone was seen a few times. V and J are TRBV10-2 and TRBJ2-7; 7 bases are shared with TRBD2. The CDR3 runs 16 residues. V was pared by 2 bases and J by 0 bases, with 7 bases of the junction left unmatched. Per germline, CDR1 WSHSY and CDR2 SAAADI. CDR3 nucleotide sequence: TGCGCCAGCAGTGAGCACCCATGGGGGGGCTCCTACGAGCAGTACTTC. This translates into CASSEHPWGGSYEQYF.

The chain couples TRBV6-1 to TRBJ2-7, with a possible D match to TRBD1 (6 bases). CDR1 is MNHNS and CDR2 is SASEGT in the germline V gene. V gave up 7 bases and J gave up 7 bases, with 14 bases separating them. The CDR3 is 12 residues long. DNA of the CDR3: TGTGCCAGCACAACAGGGTTGAGGGAGCAGTACTTC. It encodes CASTTGLREQYF.

The rearrangement links TRBV7-3 to TRBJ2-2; 11 positions agree with TRBD1. This CDR3 contains 17 residues. V lost 5 bases, J lost 4 bases, and 9 bases stayed unmatched. CDR1 and CDR2 from the germline V gene are SGHTA and FQGTGA. The CDR3 nucleotides are TGTGCCAGCAGCCTCCTTAGGGGGACAGGGGGCACCGGGGAGCTGTTTTTT. Its translation: CASSLLRGTGGTGELFF.

The chain is built from TRBV19 and TRBJ1-5; unclear D gene. The V gene's germline CDR1 is LNHDA and CDR2 SQIVND (reference sequence). V gave up 5 bases and J gave up 5 bases, with 16 bases separating them. CDR3 length: 15 residues. CDR3 in amino acids: CASSEIRGVYQPQHF. CDR3 in DNA: TGTGCCAGTAGTGAAATCCGAGGAGTCTATCAGCCCCAGCATTTT.

This chain uses TRBV28 with TRBJ2-4; D remains ambiguous. The CDR3 loop spans 15 amino acids. V lost 5 bases, J lost 0 bases, and 11 bases lay in between. Germline loops: CDR1 MDHEN, CDR2 SYDVKM. Here the CDR3 DNA reads TGTGCCAGCAGTCTAACTATGCTAGCCAAAAACATTCAGTACTTC. Amino acid sequence: CASSLTMLAKNIQYF.

The CDR3 protein is CASSYSPTGLRGGYTF. CDR3 nucleotide sequence: TGTGCCAGCAGTTACTCCCCGACAGGGCTGCGAGGTGGCTACACCTTC. J is TRBJ1-2 and V is TRBV6-5, with 7 bases identical to TRBD1. The J segment lost 7 bases and the V segment lost 0 bases, leaving 11 bases of the junction unmatched. Germline-derived CDR1 and CDR2 are MNHEY and SVGAGI. The CDR3 covers 16 residues.

This clone has a handful of counts. The chain links TRBV6-5 to TRBJ1-1, with D unresolved. The ends were cut back, 0 bases at V and 7 bases at J, with 12 bases in the middle. Germline V lookup: CDR1 MNHEY, CDR2 SVGAGI. The length of the CDR3 is 14 residues. CDR3: CASSYSTGVIEAFF. The CDR3 DNA is TGTGCCAGCAGTTACTCGACCGGGGTGATTGAAGCTTTCTTT.

V usage is TRBV6-5 and J usage is TRBJ1-5; D is unclear. The CDR3 consists of 14 residues. Germline CDR1 is MNHEY and CDR2 is SVGAGI. V lost 0 bases, J lost 2 bases, and 5 bases lay in between. The CDR3 DNA is TGTGCCAGCAGTTACTCGAGGGGCAATCAGCCCCAGCATTTT. Encoded protein: CASSYSRGNQPQHF.

The sample holds one count of this clone. The chain joins TRBV7-2 to TRBJ2-7; D remains ambiguous. V lost 2 bases, J lost 0 bases, and 14 bases lay in between. Germline assignment: CDR1 SGHTA and CDR2 FQGNSA. This CDR3 contains 16 residues. The CDR3 coding sequence is TGTGCCAGCAGCTTATTATCTCCAATTAGCTCCTACGAGCAGTACTTC. Protein sequence: CASSLLSPISSYEQYF.